The rows below give T cell receptor beta chains drawn from one sample of a study of T cells in localized non-small cell lung cancer. Method: immunoSEQ multiplex PCR; TCRdb's copy keeps in-frame clones and lacks some. Of some 30,000 clones in the sample, about 81% are singletons; the top ten hold about two fifths. The specimen comprised peripheral blood, sampled before any cancer treatment. The source is a male donor at least 60 years old with stage II squamous cell lung carcinoma. Each CDR3 is given with its conserved first and last residue. The D gene is left open where the match is weak. Only some rows state a clone size, as once, few, many or a class for expanded clones.

j_call | v_call | clone_size | d_call | cdr3_nt | cdr3_aa
TRBJ2-6 | TRBV9 | NA | NA | TGTGCCAGCAGCGTATCCAGCTCTGGGGCCAACGTCCTGACTTTC | CASSVSSSGANVLTF
TRBJ2-1 | TRBV7-6 | NA | TRBD2 | TGTGCCAGCAGCTCTCGACTAGCGGGGGGGCATGGCAATGAGCAGTTCTTC | CASSSRLAGGHGNEQFF
TRBJ2-5 | TRBV5-1 | once | TRBD1 | TGCGCCAGCAGTTTGGAAGGGGGCGCATGGGAGACCCAGTACTTC | CASSLEGGAWETQYF
TRBJ2-7 | TRBV19 | many | TRBD1 | TGTGCCAGTAGTATAGTAGACAGGGGCGAGCAGTACTTC | CASSIVDRGEQYF
TRBJ1-6 | TRBV11-2 | NA | NA | TGTGCCAGCAGCCACAACGGAAGGGCCCTCCACTTT | CASSHNGRALHF
TRBJ2-1 | TRBV5-1 | once | TRBD2 | TGCGCCAGCAGCTTGGACGGCCGAATAGCGGGGTACAATGAGCAGTTCTTC | CASSLDGRIAGYNEQFF
TRBJ1-6 | TRBV25-1 | NA | NA | TGTGCCAGCAGTGAACAACCTAATTCACCCCTCCACTTT | CASSEQPNSPLHF
TRBJ1-5 | TRBV7-9 | NA | NA | TGTGCCATAGGAGGTCTTCAGCCCCAGCATTTT | CAIGGLQPQHF
TRBJ2-7 | TRBV28 | few | NA | TGTGCCAGCAGGTTTGCAACGGACCCCCTCTACGAGCAGTACTTC | CASRFATDPLYEQYF
TRBJ1-2 | TRBV6-1 | NA | NA | TGTGCCAGCAGTTGGCACTATGGCTACACCTTC | CASSWHYGYTF
TRBJ1-1 | TRBV7-9 | NA | NA | TGTGCCAGCGGCGGCCCGAAACTGAACACTGAAGCTTTCTTT | CASGGPKLNTEAFF
TRBJ2-3 | TRBV2 | once | TRBD2 | TGTGCCAGCAGCCTCCGCCTGGCCCTAGCGGGACTGTATTTT | CASSLRLALAGLYF
TRBJ2-2 | TRBV6-4 | NA | TRBD2 | TGTGCCAGCAGCCCCGGGACTAGCGACACCGGGGAGCTGTTTTTT | CASSPGTSDTGELFF
TRBJ2-5 | TRBV6-5 | NA | NA | TGTGCCAGCAGAAAAGAGACCCAGTACTTC | CASRKETQYF
TRBJ2-5 | TRBV5-1 | NA | NA | TGCGCCAGCGAAAGCAATGAGACCCAGTACTTC | CASESNETQYF
TRBJ2-3 | TRBV10-3 | NA | TRBD2 | TGTGCCATCAGTGAGATGGGACTAGCGGGGGAGAGCACAGATACGCAGTATTTT | CAISEMGLAGESTDTQYF
TRBJ2-3 | TRBV9 | NA | TRBD2 | TGTGCCAGCAGCGCGTTAGCGGGCCTTAGCACAGATACGCAGTATTTT | CASSALAGLSTDTQYF
TRBJ2-2 | TRBV5-5 | NA | NA | TGTGCCAGCAGGTACACGAGCGACGGGGAGCTGTTTTTT | CASRYTSDGELFF
TRBJ1-3 | TRBV29-1 | NA | TRBD1 | TGCAGCGTTGTGAAGGGGGCGGGAAACACCATATATTTT | CSVVKGAGNTIYF
TRBJ1-1 | TRBV19 | NA | NA | TGTGCCAGTAGTAACAATTTGGACACTGAAGCTTTCTTT | CASSNNLDTEAFF
TRBJ1-4 | TRBV30 | NA | NA | TGTGCCTGGAGTACGGGCGATCAGGCGACTAATAAAAAACTGTTTTTT | CAWSTGDQATNKKLFF
TRBJ2-7 | TRBV9 | few | NA | TGTGCCAGCAGCCTCGGGGCTTCGTACGAGCAGTACTTC | CASSLGASYEQYF
TRBJ2-5 | TRBV30 | NA | NA | TGTGCCTGGAGTCCCTCGGAGACCCAGTACTTC | CAWSPSETQYF
TRBJ1-6 | TRBV6-5 | NA | NA | TGTGCCAGCAGTTACTCGACGAGGGATTCACCCCTCCACTTT | CASSYSTRDSPLHF
TRBJ2-1 | TRBV5-6 | once | TRBD2 | TGTGCCAGCAGCGCGGGACTAGCGGGACGGAGCTCCTACAATGAGCAGTTCTTC | CASSAGLAGRSSYNEQFF
TRBJ1-3 | TRBV11-1 | NA | NA | TGTGCCAGCAAGGGCGAGACTGGAAACACCATATATTTT | CASKGETGNTIYF
TRBJ1-6 | TRBV2 | NA | TRBD1 | TGTGCCAGCAGTGGAGGACAGGGAGGTTCACCCCTCCACTTT | CASSGGQGGSPLHF
TRBJ1-1 | TRBV10-3 | NA | NA | TGTGCCACCGCCAGGGTCCAGAACACTGAAGCTTTCTTT | CATARVQNTEAFF
TRBJ2-7 | TRBV29-1 | NA | NA | TGCAGCGTTGACAGACACGGCGACGAGCAGTACTTC | CSVDRHGDEQYF
TRBJ1-5 | TRBV11-2 | NA | NA | TGTGCCAGCAGCTTAGAGGAGGGGGGAAGCAATCAGCCCCAGCATTTT | CASSLEEGGSNQPQHF
TRBJ2-1 | TRBV5-6 | few | NA | TGTGCCAGCAGCTTGTACGAGGGTGAGCAGTTCTTC | CASSLYEGEQFF
TRBJ1-3 | TRBV7-2 | NA | TRBD1 | TGTGCCAGCAGCCTTGGGACAGGTCCTGGAAACACCATATATTTT | CASSLGTGPGNTIYF
TRBJ1-6 | TRBV9 | NA | NA | TGTGCCAGCAGCGTAACACAGGGTGATTCACCCCTCCACTTT | CASSVTQGDSPLHF
TRBJ1-4 | TRBV6-5 | NA | NA | TGTGCCAGCAGCCGTGAGTTTGGGGAAAAACTGTTTTTT | CASSREFGEKLFF